This T cell receptor (beta chain) originates from a study of T cells in Graves' hyperthyroidism and ophthalmopathy. Trimming removed 5 bases from V and 3 bases from J, with 14 bases in between. CDR3 length equals 15 residues. From germline, CDR1 is MNHNS and CDR2 SASEGT. TCR beta CDR3 regions were amplified from RNA transcripts. The HTBI primer set drove a first-round RT-PCR of the TCR CDR3. TCRdb reanalysed the multiplex PCR reads using MiXCR and keeps one entry per CDR3 protein. This sample has some 570,000 distinct CDR3 sequences; 12% to 15% occur once, and the top ten carry approximately 6.4%. This clonotype has a handful of counts. Its antigen is undetermined. In the ophthalmopathy cohort, Clinical Activity Score was at least 3, NOSPECS grade at least 4, and duration under 3 months. Clinical symptoms, serum thyroxine and TRAb, thyroid ultrasound and orbital computed tomography were used for the diagnoses. Cells are PBMCs isolated from about 10 ml of fresh blood.

Study-level results: Within blood appeared most thyroid clonotypes that had expanded above 0.001.

Input material: blood. This chain uses TRBV6-1 with TRBJ1-5, with D possibly matching TRBD1 (5 bases). This clonotype was sampled from a woman between 18 and 29 years old with Graves' ophthalmopathy. The CDR3 DNA reads as TGTGCCAGCAGTAGATCTCCAGGGCACAATCAGCCCCAGCATTTT. This translates into CASSRSPGHNQPQHF.